The next 6 T cell receptor beta chains were all read from a single sample in a study of blood T cell repertoires in COVID-19. Data came from immunoSEQ multiplex PCR; TCRdb stores just in-frame clones and leaves some out. The top ten hold roughly 3.6% of the sample, which has about 54,000 clones, more than 90% seen once. Sequencing used peripheral blood. Receptor source: a man in his fifties or sixties with acute or convalescent COVID-19.

This clone appeared a single time. The V gene is TRBV11-2, the J gene TRBJ2-5; 14 positions agree with TRBD2. Losses at the gene ends were 2 bases for V and 5 bases for J; bases not matched to a gene: 10. The CDR3 has 18 residues. CDR1 and CDR2 from the germline V gene are SGHAT and FQNNGV. The CDR3 DNA reads as TGTGCCAGCAGCTTAATCGGGACTAGCGGGAGCATATGGGAGACCCAGTACTTC. Amino acid sequence: CASSLIGTSGSIWETQYF.

This chain's CDR3 is CASSYEPKNTEAFF. CDR3 coding DNA: TGTGCCAGCAGTTACGAGCCGAAGAACACTGAAGCTTTCTTT. The chain recombines TRBV6-2 or TRBV6-3 with TRBJ1-1, with no clear D. V was cut by 2 bases and J by 1 base, with 8 bases left in between. This CDR3 has 14 residues. Germline V gene lookup returns CDR1 MNHEY and CDR2 SVGEGT.

This chain uses TRBV5-6 with TRBJ2-5; maybe TRBD1 (5 bases). This CDR3 has 14 amino acids. With 4 bases removed from V and 0 bases from J, the gap between germline ends came to 10 bases. CDR1 and CDR2 from the germline V gene are SGHDT and YYEEEE. CDR3 loop: CASSMGPDQETQYF. The CDR3 nucleotides read TGTGCCAGCAGCATGGGGCCCGACCAAGAGACCCAGTACTTC.

The chain carries TRBV7-9 and TRBJ1-2; a possible D gene is TRBD1 (5 bases). CDR1 and CDR2 from the germline V gene are SEHNR and FQNEAQ (reference sequence). The CDR3 consists of 15 residues. Trimming pared 1 base from V and 2 bases from J, leaving 11 bases between. CDR3 DNA sequence: TGTGCCAGCAGCTTAGGCGGGGGGAAAAACTATGGCTACACCTTC. Amino acid sequence: CASSLGGGKNYGYTF.

The chain joins TRBV18 to TRBJ2-3, with 10 nucleotides matching TRBD1. This CDR3 is 13 amino acids long. V dropped 4 bases and J dropped 5; count of bases not matched to a gene: 0. CDR1 is KGHSH and CDR2 is LQKENI in the germline V gene. CDR3 loop: CASSRDRGDTQYF. CDR3 nucleotide sequence: TGTGCCAGCTCACGGGACAGGGGAGATACGCAGTATTTT.

The chain recombines TRBV19 with TRBJ1-1; unclear D gene. The CDR3 extends over 12 amino acids. In germline, CDR1 is LNHDA, CDR2 SQIVND (reference sequence). Trimming pared 6 bases from V and 5 bases from J, leaving 10 bases between. The CDR3 DNA reads TGTGCCAGTAGAGAGGGTCGAACTGAAGCTTTCTTT. Residues: CASREGRTEAFF.